Listed below are T cell receptor beta chains from one sample, sequenced in a study of cytomegalovirus exposure and HLA in healthy donors. The protocol was immunoSEQ multiplex PCR, while the TCRdb copy is restricted to in-frame clones and leaves out a portion. The sample has fewer than 200,000 clones, around nine tenths seen once. What was sequenced was PBMCs. The receptors here all came from a woman younger than 45 in good health and CMV-seronegative. Each CDR3 is given with its conserved first and last residue. Each record gives: clone size, V gene, CDR3 protein. Where a row states a size, it is once, few, many or the class of an expanded clone; other rows omit it.

clone_size: .; v_call: TRBV5-1; cdr3_aa: CASSPAGGNEQFF
clone_size: .; v_call: TRBV18; cdr3_aa: CASSSGTGGTGELFF
clone_size: .; v_call: TRBV4-1; cdr3_aa: CASSQPSRGSNQPQHF
clone_size: .; v_call: TRBV5-4; cdr3_aa: CASSLGQGARNIQYF
clone_size: few; v_call: TRBV7-3; cdr3_aa: CASSLSPSGNTGELFF
clone_size: .; v_call: TRBV10-3; cdr3_aa: CAISESAMETGSSPLHF
clone_size: .; v_call: TRBV7-2; cdr3_aa: CASSHRGASYNSPLHF
clone_size: .; v_call: TRBV19; cdr3_aa: CASSQGASNTGELFF
clone_size: .; v_call: TRBV9; cdr3_aa: CASSAPGQGFHEQFF
clone_size: .; v_call: TRBV19; cdr3_aa: CASKSSGRVIAYNEQFF
clone_size: .; v_call: TRBV19; cdr3_aa: CASRPWTSHSSYNEQFF
clone_size: .; v_call: TRBV5-1; cdr3_aa: CASSSGSEAYEQYF
clone_size: .; v_call: TRBV7-2; cdr3_aa: CASSLDVWAGGQGEQYF
clone_size: .; v_call: TRBV29-1; cdr3_aa: CSVDLRSGGETQYF
clone_size: .; v_call: TRBV30; cdr3_aa: CAWSVGAGGGYNEQFF
clone_size: .; v_call: TRBV4-3; cdr3_aa: CASSQDLEVEQFF
clone_size: .; v_call: TRBV5-6; cdr3_aa: CASSFGLGGSTDTQYF
clone_size: .; v_call: TRBV28; cdr3_aa: CASSLGGGRRTEAFF
clone_size: .; v_call: TRBV5-1; cdr3_aa: CASSLIGGKSGNTIYF
clone_size: .; v_call: TRBV7-2; cdr3_aa: CASSRDSYYNEQFF
clone_size: .; v_call: TRBV18; cdr3_aa: CASSPLFGGAVDEQYF
clone_size: .; v_call: TRBV29-1; cdr3_aa: CSVETVLTYEQYF
clone_size: .; v_call: TRBV4-1; cdr3_aa: CASSQARDRVYEQYF
clone_size: .; v_call: TRBV10-2; cdr3_aa: CATKRQGTNGGYTF
clone_size: once; v_call: TRBV6-5; cdr3_aa: CASSYRATGVDTEAFF
clone_size: .; v_call: TRBV2; cdr3_aa: CASGKETGGQQFF
clone_size: .; v_call: TRBV2; cdr3_aa: CASSGQGGSGNTIYF
clone_size: .; v_call: TRBV2; cdr3_aa: CANPGLPNEQFF
clone_size: .; v_call: TRBV27; cdr3_aa: CASSLRGQPQHF
clone_size: .; v_call: TRBV2; cdr3_aa: CASTQVRGSDYEQYF
clone_size: .; v_call: TRBV9; cdr3_aa: CASSVAYDRTYEQYF
clone_size: few; v_call: TRBV4-1; cdr3_aa: CASSGQGYSNQPQHF
clone_size: .; v_call: TRBV27; cdr3_aa: CASRVRGVPETQYF
clone_size: .; v_call: TRBV11-2; cdr3_aa: CASSLVLQGNEQFF
clone_size: .; v_call: TRBV7-9; cdr3_aa: CASSLWTSGRAYEQYF
clone_size: .; v_call: TRBV6-1; cdr3_aa: CASSDIVLFF
clone_size: .; v_call: TRBV2; cdr3_aa: CARGTVTGELFF
clone_size: .; v_call: TRBV19; cdr3_aa: CASSAPSTGTGGRYTF
clone_size: .; v_call: TRBV21-1; cdr3_aa: CASSTSGIHNIQYF
clone_size: .; v_call: TRBV2; cdr3_aa: CASSLRTSGGTGELFF
clone_size: .; v_call: TRBV2; cdr3_aa: CASTSRQQETQYF
clone_size: once; v_call: TRBV2; cdr3_aa: CASQPRGQPQHF
clone_size: .; v_call: TRBV27; cdr3_aa: CASARQGELYGYTF
clone_size: .; v_call: TRBV12-5; cdr3_aa: CASGLWGRGRSRSADTQYF
clone_size: .; v_call: TRBV5-6; cdr3_aa: CASSPSLAGGQETQYF
clone_size: .; v_call: TRBV6-6; cdr3_aa: CASQGPGELFF
clone_size: .; v_call: TRBV11-3; cdr3_aa: CASSAGAWMAQYF
clone_size: once; v_call: TRBV10-3; cdr3_aa: CAITDEGAGYGYTF
clone_size: .; v_call: TRBV5-6; cdr3_aa: CASSAYQREASTDTQYF
clone_size: .; v_call: TRBV25-1; cdr3_aa: CASSTYTGAPFSYEQYF
clone_size: .; v_call: TRBV19; cdr3_aa: CASSIDRGGSPLHF
clone_size: .; v_call: TRBV7-2; cdr3_aa: CASSFDRSSSGANVLTF
clone_size: .; v_call: TRBV7-8; cdr3_aa: CASSPGIAGVNEQFF
clone_size: once; v_call: TRBV7-3; cdr3_aa: CASSLGTSGSYEQYF